This T cell receptor beta chain emerged from a study of vaccination and CD4 T cells after COVID-19 (dated 2022 in TCRdb). Study-level background: Convalescent patients had a positive SARS-CoV-2 result on nasal swab PCR, and of these patients, nine had mild disease and one had severe disease. Six males and four females were included in the convalescent cohort, with two Hispanic individuals, seven Caucasians, two Asians and one multiracial person represented. Two doses of either the Pfizer-BioNTech BNT162b2 vaccine (n=8) or the Moderna mRNA-1273 vaccine (n=2) were administered to participants. Post-COVID blood samples from convalescent patients were collected a median of approximately 93 days after diagnosis, with a range of 35 to 161 days. Post-vaccine blood samples were taken a median of approximately 76 days after the second vaccine dose, with a range of about 13 to 241 days. A few convalescent patients were sampled both early after vaccination (day 14) and late after vaccination (days 161 to 241). Overlapping spike peptide pools from SARS-CoV-2 and from the common cold coronaviruses HCoV-NL63, HCoV-OC43 and HCoV-229E were used as culture stimuli. In control cultures, a CEFX viral epitope pool was used as positive control, an HIV-1 Nef peptide pool was used as negative control, or no peptide was added. The spike-specific CD4+ TCR repertoire was compared before and after mRNA vaccination in approximately ten COVID-19 convalescent patients and a few infection-naive healthy vaccine recipients. Study-level results and caveats: In convalescent patients, a median approximately 83% of post-vaccine SARS-CoV-2-reactive clones were detected only after vaccination, and vaccine-specific priming was suggested by this finding. The number of convalescent patients in the study was relatively small, and the study did not examine early timepoints following natural infection. The median count of SARS-CoV-2-reactive clonotypes went up from 20 to 25 after infection to around 38 after vaccination, although the change was not significant. Nearly all vaccine-specific clones in convalescent patients (304 of 307) were mono-reactive for SARS-CoV-2 spike rather than cross-reactive with common cold coronaviruses.

This specimen's time point label, per the study, means: late sampling 161 to 241 days after vaccination in three convalescent patients. The intended sense of this specimen's treatment or condition label: 10-day PBMC culture with coronavirus spike peptide pools or control peptides (ViraFEST assay). The ViraFEST assay, used in the study, expanded antigen-specific T cells with peptide pools and then identified the expanded clonotypes through TCR sequencing. Positive SARS-CoV-2 PCR tests in the convalescent patients dated from March to December 2020, before Alpha, Beta and Delta variants emerged in the United States. More than 1.5 million PBMCs per well were cultured in IMDM with roughly 5.5% human AB serum and roughly 9.3 IU/ml IL-2, plus 10 ug/ml peptide pools. On days 3 and 7, half of the culture medium was replaced with fresh IL-2-containing medium. After about 11 days of culture, CD4+ T cells were isolated by negative selection using the EasySep CD4+ T cell isolation kit. Ficoll-Paque Plus gradient centrifugation was used to isolate PBMCs from whole blood, and the isolated PBMCs were then either used fresh or cryopreserved at -140C. In general, triplicate wells were set up for every culture condition.

The library was prepared using PCR. DNA from cultured CD4+ T cells was subjected to TCR sequencing with the Oncomine TCR Beta short-read assay at the Johns Hopkins FTIC core. The QIAamp micro DNA kit was used to extract genomic DNA from the cultured CD4+ T cells. The Oncomine TCR Beta libraries from cultured CD4+ T cells were pooled using unique dual indexes and then sequenced on an Illumina iSeq 100. The paper's processing steps were these. Non-productive sequences were removed, and CDR3s not starting with C, not ending with F or W, or shorter than 7 amino acids were discarded. The MANAFEST web application identified antigen-specific clonotypes by comparing peptide-stimulated wells against reference wells and other culture wells. Positive clones required FDR below 0.05, an odds ratio above 5, and productive frequency above 0.1% in at least two of three replicate wells. Clonotypes that were significantly expanded in both SARS-CoV-2 spike wells and at least one common cold coronavirus spike condition were defined as cross-reactive. CDR3 homology was assessed with Levenshtein distances (stringdist) and unrooted phylogenetic trees (ape) in R version 3.6.1. TCRdb passed the public sequencing reads through fastp at Q25 and MiXCR, retaining productive beta sequences. Each CDR3 protein gets just one entry, which takes the most common genes and DNA from the rows behind it. The V and J calls shown here were made by TCRdb, not taken from the authors' results. The sample table holds 20,000 to 25,000 distinct CDR3 sequences, of which roughly 50% were seen once. The ten largest account for about 13% of the sample.

As regards this clonotype: Which antigen it targets is not known. Base qualities are not provided; no much larger clone lies one nucleotide away.

The CDR3 holds 12 amino acids from the cysteine to the phenylalanine. Just CDR3 DNA is preserved here, 36 bases in frame from base 1. The V end loses 7 bases and the J end loses 6 bases, and a stretch of 10 bases separates them. Looking up the germline V gene yields CDR1 SNHLY and CDR2 FYNNEI. The source of this sequence is a human donor who had recovered from COVID-19. In this chain, TRBV2 is recombined with TRBJ1-5, with TRBD1 as a weak D call on 6 bases. Here the sequenced sample was CD4+ T cells from blood, cultured in vitro, taken about 7 months after SARS-CoV-2 vaccination. The CDR3: CASKGEGQPQHF. The nucleotide sequence reads TGTGCCAGCAAGGGGGAGGGTCAGCCCCAGCATTTT.